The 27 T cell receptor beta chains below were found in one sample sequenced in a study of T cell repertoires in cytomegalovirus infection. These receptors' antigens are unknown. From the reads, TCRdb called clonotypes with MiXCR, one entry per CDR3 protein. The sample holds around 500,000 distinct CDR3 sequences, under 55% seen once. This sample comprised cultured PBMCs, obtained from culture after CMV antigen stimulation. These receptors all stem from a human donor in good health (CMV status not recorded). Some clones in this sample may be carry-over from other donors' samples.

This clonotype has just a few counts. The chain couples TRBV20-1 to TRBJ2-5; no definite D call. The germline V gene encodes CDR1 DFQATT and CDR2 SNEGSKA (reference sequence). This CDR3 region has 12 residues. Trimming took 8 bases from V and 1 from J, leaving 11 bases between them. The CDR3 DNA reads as TGCAGTTTCAACCCCAGCCAAGAGACCCAGTACTTC. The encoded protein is CSFNPSQETQYF.

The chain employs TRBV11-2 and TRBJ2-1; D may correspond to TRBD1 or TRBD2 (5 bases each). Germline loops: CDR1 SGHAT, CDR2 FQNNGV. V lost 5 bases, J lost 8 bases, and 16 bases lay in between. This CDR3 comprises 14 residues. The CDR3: CASSTGASGDEQFF. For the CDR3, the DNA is TGTGCCAGCAGCACCGGGGCCAGCGGAGATGAGCAGTTCTTC.

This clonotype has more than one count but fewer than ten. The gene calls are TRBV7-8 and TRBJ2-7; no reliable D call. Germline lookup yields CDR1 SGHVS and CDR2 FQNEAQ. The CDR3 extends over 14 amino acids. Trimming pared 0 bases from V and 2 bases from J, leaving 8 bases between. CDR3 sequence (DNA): TGTGCCAGCAGCTTAGCGGGTCGGACCTACGAGCAGTACTTC. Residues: CASSLAGRTYEQYF.

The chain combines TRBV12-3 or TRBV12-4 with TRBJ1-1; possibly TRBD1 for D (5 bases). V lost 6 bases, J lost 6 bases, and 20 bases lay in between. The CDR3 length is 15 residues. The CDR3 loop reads CASRHRDRIIAEAFF. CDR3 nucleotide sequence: TGTGCCAGCAGGCACCGGGACCGTATTATAGCTGAAGCTTTCTTT.

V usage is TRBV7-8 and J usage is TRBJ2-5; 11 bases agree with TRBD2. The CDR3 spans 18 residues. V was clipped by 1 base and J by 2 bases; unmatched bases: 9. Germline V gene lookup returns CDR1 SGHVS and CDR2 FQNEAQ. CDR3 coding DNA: TGTGCCAGCAGCTTAGGTCTTCGGCTAGCGGGAGGACAAGAGACCCAGTACTTC. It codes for CASSLGLRLAGGQETQYF.

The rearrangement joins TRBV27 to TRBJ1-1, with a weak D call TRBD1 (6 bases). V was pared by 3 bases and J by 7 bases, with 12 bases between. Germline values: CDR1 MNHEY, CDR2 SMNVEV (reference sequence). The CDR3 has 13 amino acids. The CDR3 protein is CASSLIQGIEAFF. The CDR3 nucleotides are TGTGCCAGCAGTTTGATACAGGGAATTGAAGCTTTCTTT.

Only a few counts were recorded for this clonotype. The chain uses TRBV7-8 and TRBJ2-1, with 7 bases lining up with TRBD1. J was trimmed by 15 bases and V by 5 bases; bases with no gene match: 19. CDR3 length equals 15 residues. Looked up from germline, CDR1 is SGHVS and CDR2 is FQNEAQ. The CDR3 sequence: CASSLDRDRPLLRFF. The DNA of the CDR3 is TGTGCCAGCAGCCTAGACCGGGACAGACCTCTTCTCCGGTTCTTC.

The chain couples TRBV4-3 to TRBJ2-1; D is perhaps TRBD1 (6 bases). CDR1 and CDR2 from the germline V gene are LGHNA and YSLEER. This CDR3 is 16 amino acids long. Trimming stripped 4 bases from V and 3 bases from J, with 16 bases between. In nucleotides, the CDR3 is TGCGCCAGCAGCCCGTATTCGAACAGGGACTACAATGAGCAGTTCTTC. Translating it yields CASSPYSNRDYNEQFF.

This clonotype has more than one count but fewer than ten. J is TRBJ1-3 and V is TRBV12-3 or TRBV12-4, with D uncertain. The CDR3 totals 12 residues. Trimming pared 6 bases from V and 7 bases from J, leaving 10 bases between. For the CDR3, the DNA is TGTGCCAGCAGCTCTACGTGGAACACCATATATTTT. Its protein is CASSSTWNTIYF.

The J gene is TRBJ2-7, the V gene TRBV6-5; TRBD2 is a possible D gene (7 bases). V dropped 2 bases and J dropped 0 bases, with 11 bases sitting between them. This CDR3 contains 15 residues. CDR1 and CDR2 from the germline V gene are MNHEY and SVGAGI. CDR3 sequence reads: CASSYEAGASYEQYF. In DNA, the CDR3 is TGTGCCAGCAGTTACGAGGCGGGGGCCTCCTACGAGCAGTACTTC.

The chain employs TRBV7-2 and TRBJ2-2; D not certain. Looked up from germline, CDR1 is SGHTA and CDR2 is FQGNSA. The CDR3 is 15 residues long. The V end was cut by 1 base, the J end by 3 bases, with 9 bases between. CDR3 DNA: TGTGCCAGCAGCTTAGATCGCTCCTACACCGGGGAGCTGTTTTTT. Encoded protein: CASSLDRSYTGELFF.

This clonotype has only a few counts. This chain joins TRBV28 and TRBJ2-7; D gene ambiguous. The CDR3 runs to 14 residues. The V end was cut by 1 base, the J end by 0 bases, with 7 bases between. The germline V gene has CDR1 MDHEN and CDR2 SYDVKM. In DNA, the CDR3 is TGTGCCAGCAGTTTATACGCTCGCTCCTACGAGCAGTACTTC. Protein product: CASSLYARSYEQYF.

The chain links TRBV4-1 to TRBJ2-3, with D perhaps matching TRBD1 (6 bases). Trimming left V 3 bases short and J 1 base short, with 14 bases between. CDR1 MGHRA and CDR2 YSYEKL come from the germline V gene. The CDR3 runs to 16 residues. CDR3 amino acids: CASSQSTGWGTDTQYF. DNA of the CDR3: TGCGCCAGCAGCCAGTCCACAGGGTGGGGCACAGATACGCAGTATTTT.

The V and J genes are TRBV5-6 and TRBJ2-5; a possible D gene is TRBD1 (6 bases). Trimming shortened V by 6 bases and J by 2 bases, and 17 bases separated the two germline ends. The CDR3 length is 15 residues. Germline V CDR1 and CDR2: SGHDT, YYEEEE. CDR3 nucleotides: TGTGCCAGCACCCCATGGGACACAATACAAGAGACCCAGTACTTC. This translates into CASTPWDTIQETQYF.

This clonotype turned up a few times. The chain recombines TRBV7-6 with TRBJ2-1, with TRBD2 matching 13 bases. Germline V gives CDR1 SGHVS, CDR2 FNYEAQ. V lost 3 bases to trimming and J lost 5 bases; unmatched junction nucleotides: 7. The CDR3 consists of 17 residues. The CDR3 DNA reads TGTGCCAGCAGCTTCACTAGCGGGGGGGCTGCGGACAATGAGCAGTTCTTC. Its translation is CASSFTSGGAADNEQFF.

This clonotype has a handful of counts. The CDR3 DNA reads as TGTGCCAGCAGCTTAGCGGAGGAGTCCGACAGTGAAGCTTTCTTT. Translation gives CASSLAEESDSEAFF. The chain combines TRBV7-9 with TRBJ1-1; possible D gene TRBD1, 5 bases. This CDR3 is 15 amino acids long. CDR1 and CDR2 from the germline V gene are SEHNR and FQNEAQ (reference sequence). Between the trimmed V and J ends, which lost 0 bases and 7 bases, there was a span of 15 bases.

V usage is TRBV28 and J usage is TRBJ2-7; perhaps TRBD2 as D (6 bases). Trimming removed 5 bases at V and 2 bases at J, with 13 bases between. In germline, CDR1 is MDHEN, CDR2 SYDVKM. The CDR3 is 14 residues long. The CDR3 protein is CASSQVAETYEQYF. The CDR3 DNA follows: TGTGCCAGCAGTCAAGTAGCGGAAACCTACGAGCAGTACTTC.

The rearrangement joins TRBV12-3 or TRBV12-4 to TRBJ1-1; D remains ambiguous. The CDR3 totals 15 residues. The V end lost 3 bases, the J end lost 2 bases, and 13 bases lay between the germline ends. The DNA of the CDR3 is TGTGCCAGCAGTTTCGGCGGAGGACCAAACACTGAAGCTTTCTTT. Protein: CASSFGGGPNTEAFF.

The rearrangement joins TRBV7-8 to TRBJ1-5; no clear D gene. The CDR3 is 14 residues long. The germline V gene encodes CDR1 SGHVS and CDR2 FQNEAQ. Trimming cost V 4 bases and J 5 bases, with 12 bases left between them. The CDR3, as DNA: TGTGCCAGCAGCTCTGATGGAGGGCATCAGCCCCAGCATTTT. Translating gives CASSSDGGHQPQHF.

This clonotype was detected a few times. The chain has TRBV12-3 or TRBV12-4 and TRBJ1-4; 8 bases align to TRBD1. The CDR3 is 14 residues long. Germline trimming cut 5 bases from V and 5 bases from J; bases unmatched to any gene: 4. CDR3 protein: CASSTTGGNEKLFF. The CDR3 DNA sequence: TGTGCCAGCAGTACCACAGGGGGGAATGAAAAACTGTTTTTT.

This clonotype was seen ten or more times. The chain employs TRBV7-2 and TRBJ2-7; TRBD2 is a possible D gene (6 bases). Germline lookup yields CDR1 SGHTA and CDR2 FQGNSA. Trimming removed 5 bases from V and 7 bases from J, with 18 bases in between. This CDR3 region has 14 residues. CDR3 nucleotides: TGTGCCAGCAGCCCGGGACTCACCGCATGGGAGCAGTACTTC. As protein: CASSPGLTAWEQYF.

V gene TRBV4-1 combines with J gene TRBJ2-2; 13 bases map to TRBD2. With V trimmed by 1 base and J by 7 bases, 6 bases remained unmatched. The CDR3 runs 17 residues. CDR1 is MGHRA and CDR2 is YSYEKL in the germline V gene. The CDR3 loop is CASSQGPTSGRIGELFF. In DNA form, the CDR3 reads TGCGCCAGCAGCCAAGGCCCGACTAGCGGGAGGATCGGGGAGCTGTTTTTT.

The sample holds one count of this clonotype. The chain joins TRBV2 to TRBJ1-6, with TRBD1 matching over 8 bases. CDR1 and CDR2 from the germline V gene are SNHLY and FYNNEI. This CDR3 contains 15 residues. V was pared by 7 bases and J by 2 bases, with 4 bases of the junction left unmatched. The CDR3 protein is CASNRQGTYNSPLHF. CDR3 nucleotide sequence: TGTGCCAGCAATCGACAGGGGACCTATAATTCACCCCTCCACTTT.

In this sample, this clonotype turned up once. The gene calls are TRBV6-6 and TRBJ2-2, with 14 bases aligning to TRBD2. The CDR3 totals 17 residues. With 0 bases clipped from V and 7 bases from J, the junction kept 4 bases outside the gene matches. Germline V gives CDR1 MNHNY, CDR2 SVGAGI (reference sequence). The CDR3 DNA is TGTGCCAGCAGTTACTCGACTAGCGGGGGGGCGGTCGGGGAGCTGTTTTTT. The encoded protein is CASSYSTSGGAVGELFF.

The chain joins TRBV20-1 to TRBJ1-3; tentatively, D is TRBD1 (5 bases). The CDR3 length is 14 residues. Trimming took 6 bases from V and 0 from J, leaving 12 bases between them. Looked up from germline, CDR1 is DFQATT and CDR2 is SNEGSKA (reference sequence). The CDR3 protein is CSARQMSSGNTIYF. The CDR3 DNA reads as TGCAGTGCAAGACAGATGAGCTCTGGAAACACCATATATTTT.

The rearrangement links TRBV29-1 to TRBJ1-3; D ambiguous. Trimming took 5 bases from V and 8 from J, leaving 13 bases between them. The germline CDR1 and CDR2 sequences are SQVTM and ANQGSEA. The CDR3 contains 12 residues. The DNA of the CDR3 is TGCAGCGTTTTGGACGGCCGGGACACCATATATTTT. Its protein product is CSVLDGRDTIYF.

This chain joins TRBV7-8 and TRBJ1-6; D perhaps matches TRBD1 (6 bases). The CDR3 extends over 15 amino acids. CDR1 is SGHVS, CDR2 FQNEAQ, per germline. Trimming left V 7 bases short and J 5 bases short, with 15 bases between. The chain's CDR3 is CASTSRTDNNSPLHF. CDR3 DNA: TGTGCCAGCACCTCAAGGACAGATAATAATTCACCCCTCCACTTT.